The following is a T cell receptor beta chain sequence with its context. CDR3 length: 12 residues. V dropped 7 bases and J dropped 3; count of bases not matched to a gene: 3. In germline, CDR1 is SQVTM, CDR2 ANQGSEA. The data stem from a study of CD8 T cells in Susac syndrome. Reverse transcription of roughly 0.5 to 1 ug RNA used random hexamers. Amplification of TCR beta CDR3 spanned 54 Vbeta and 13 Jbeta via immunoSEQ multiplex PCR. TCRdb re-derived calls from the immunoSEQ multiplex PCR reads in MiXCR, one entry per CDR3 protein. The sample carries 150,000 to 200,000 distinct CDR3 sequences, roughly 94% recorded once.

Sample: CD4+ T cells from PBMCs. The chain has TRBV29-1 and TRBJ2-5; 9 nucleotides align to TRBD2. The clonotype comes from a human donor with Susac syndrome. CDR3 nucleotide sequence: TGCAGCGGGCGGGGGGGCGAAGAGACCCAGTACTTC. It translates to CSGRGGEETQYF.